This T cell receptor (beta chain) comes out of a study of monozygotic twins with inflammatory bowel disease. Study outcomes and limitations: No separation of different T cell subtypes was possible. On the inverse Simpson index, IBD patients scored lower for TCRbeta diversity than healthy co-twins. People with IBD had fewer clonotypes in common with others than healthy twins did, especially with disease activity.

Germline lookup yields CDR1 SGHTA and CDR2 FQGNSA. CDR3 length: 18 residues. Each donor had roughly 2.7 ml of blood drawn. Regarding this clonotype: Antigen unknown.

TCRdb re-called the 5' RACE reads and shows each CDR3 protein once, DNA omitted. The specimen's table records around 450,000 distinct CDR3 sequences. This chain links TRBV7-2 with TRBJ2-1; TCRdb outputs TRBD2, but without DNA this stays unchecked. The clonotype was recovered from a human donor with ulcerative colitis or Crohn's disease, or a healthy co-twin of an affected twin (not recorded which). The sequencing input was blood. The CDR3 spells CASSLASGGQGARNEQFF.